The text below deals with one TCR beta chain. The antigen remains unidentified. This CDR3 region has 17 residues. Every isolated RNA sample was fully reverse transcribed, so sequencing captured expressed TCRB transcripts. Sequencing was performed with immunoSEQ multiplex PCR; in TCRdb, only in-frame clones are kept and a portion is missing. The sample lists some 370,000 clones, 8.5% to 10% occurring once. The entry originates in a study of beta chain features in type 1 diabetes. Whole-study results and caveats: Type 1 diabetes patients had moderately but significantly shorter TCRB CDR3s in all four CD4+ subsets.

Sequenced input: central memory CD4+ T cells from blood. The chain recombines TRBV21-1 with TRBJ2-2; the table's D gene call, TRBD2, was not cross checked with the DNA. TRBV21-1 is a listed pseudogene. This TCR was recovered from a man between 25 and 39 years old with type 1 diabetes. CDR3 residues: CASSKIAGGANTGELFF. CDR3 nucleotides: TGTGCCAGCAGCAAAATCGCGGGAGGAGCGAACACCGGGGAGCTGTTTTTT.